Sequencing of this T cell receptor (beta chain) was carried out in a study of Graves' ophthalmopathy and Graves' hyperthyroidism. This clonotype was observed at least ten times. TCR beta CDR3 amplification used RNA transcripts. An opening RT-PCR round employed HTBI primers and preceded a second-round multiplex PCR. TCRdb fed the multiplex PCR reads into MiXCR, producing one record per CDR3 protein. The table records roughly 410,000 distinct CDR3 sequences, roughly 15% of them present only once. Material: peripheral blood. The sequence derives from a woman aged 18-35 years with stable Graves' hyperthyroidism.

DNA of the CDR3: TGTGCCACCAGTGACCCCGACAGGTACCAAGAGACCCAGTACTTC. Protein sequence: CATSDPDRYQETQYF. The rearrangement links TRBV24-1 to TRBJ2-5; TRBD1 might be the D (6 bases). The CDR3 is 15 amino acids. The germline V gene has CDR1 KGHDR and CDR2 SFDVKD. Trimming shortened V by 4 bases and J by 0 bases, and 11 bases separated the two germline ends.